Listed below are T cell receptor beta chains from one sample, sequenced in a study of Ad26.COV2.S vaccination and SARS-CoV-2 variants. Produced via immunoSEQ multiplex PCR; TCRdb's table is partial and in-frame only. The table shows about 350,000 clones, with roughly 81% occurring only once. Sequenced here: peripheral blood, sampled in a trial of Ad26.COV2.S vaccine versus placebo. The source is a person between 18 and 59 years old who received the Ad26.COV2.S COVID-19 vaccine or a placebo. Both conserved end residues are part of each CDR3. Fields, in order: D gene, clone size, J gene, V gene, CDR3 DNA, CDR3 protein. A D gene is named only where the DNA matches it firmly. The size field is filled for only some rows; it gives once, few, many or a size class.

TRBD1 | . | TRBJ2-7 | TRBV10-2 | TGCGCCAGCTCAGGGGGATCCTACGAGCAGTACTTC | CASSGGSYEQYF
. | . | TRBJ2-2 | TRBV13 | TGTGCCAGCAACCAGGGGAACACCGGGGAGCTGTTTTTT | CASNQGNTGELFF
TRBD2 | . | TRBJ2-7 | TRBV7-6 | TGTGCCAGCAGCTTAAGCGGGGATTCCTACGAGCAGTACTTC | CASSLSGDSYEQYF
. | . | TRBJ2-5 | TRBV7-2 | TGTGCCAGCAGCTTCATTGGGCGGGGTCAAGAGACCCAGTACTTC | CASSFIGRGQETQYF
. | . | TRBJ1-4 | TRBV5-1 | TGCGCCAGCAGCTTGGGCACAGCCCCTAATGAAAAACTGTTTTTT | CASSLGTAPNEKLFF
TRBD2 | . | TRBJ2-3 | TRBV30 | TGTGCCTGGACTCTAACTAGCGGGAGGACAGATACGCAGTATTTT | CAWTLTSGRTDTQYF
. | . | TRBJ2-7 | TRBV6-5 | TGTGCCAGCAGTTACGCCCAGGGGTACGAGCAGTACTTC | CASSYAQGYEQYF
. | once | TRBJ2-7 | TRBV4-1 | TGCGCCAGCAGCCAAGATGCAGCGCCTTACTCCTACGAGCAGTACTTC | CASSQDAAPYSYEQYF
TRBD2 | . | TRBJ2-7 | TRBV28 | TGTGCCAGCGGGAGGGTCTACGAGCAGTACTTC | CASGRVYEQYF
. | . | TRBJ1-4 | TRBV29-1 | TGCAGCGTTGAATTGCAGGGAGTGAGTGAAAAACTGTTTTTT | CSVELQGVSEKLFF
. | few | TRBJ1-1 | TRBV9 | TGTGCCAGCAGCGACCCGACCGGGACTGAAGCTTTCTTT | CASSDPTGTEAFF
. | . | TRBJ1-4 | TRBV28 | TGTGCCAGCACGAGTCGGCAGATTAATGAAAAACTGTTTTTT | CASTSRQINEKLFF
. | . | TRBJ1-3 | TRBV29-1 | TGCAGCGTTGCTGAAGGGTTGGCCTCTGGAAACACCATATATTTT | CSVAEGLASGNTIYF
. | . | TRBJ2-3 | TRBV25-1 | TGTGCCAGCAGTCAACTGGGGCCCGGCTCGGCAGATACGCAGTATTTT | CASSQLGPGSADTQYF
TRBD2 | . | TRBJ2-1 | TRBV20-1 | TGCAGTGCTAGTAGACTAGCGGGCCACAATGAGCAGTTCTTC | CSASRLAGHNEQFF
. | . | TRBJ2-7 | TRBV15 | TGTGCCACCAGCAGAGAGGGTAGCTCCTACGAGCAGTACTTC | CATSREGSSYEQYF
. | . | TRBJ2-5 | TRBV27 | TGTGCCAGCAGTTTACAGGGGCCGAAGACCCAGTACTTC | CASSLQGPKTQYF
. | . | TRBJ2-1 | TRBV9 | TGTGCCAGCAGCGTAGTCCCGGAGGGGGCGCCATACAATGAGCAGTTCTTC | CASSVVPEGAPYNEQFF
. | . | TRBJ2-1 | TRBV28 | TGTGCCAGCACCGTCCCGGGACTTCTCAATGAGCAGTTCTTC | CASTVPGLLNEQFF
TRBD2 | . | TRBJ2-7 | TRBV5-1 | TGCGCCAGCAGCCGGGAGGGATACTCCTACGGGCAGTACTTC | CASSREGYSYGQYF
. | . | TRBJ1-1 | TRBV7-8 | TGTGCCAGCAGCTTAGGTCCCCACGCGGACACTGAAGCTTTCTTT | CASSLGPHADTEAFF
. | . | TRBJ2-5 | TRBV12-5 | TGTGCTAGTGGTTTGGTACTTTCGAGGGGGACGTGGGAGACCCAGTACTTC | CASGLVLSRGTWETQYF
. | many | TRBJ1-1 | TRBV7-9 | TGTGCCAGCAGCTTAGCGGAGATCAGGCTCACTGAAGCTTTCTTT | CASSLAEIRLTEAFF
. | . | TRBJ1-1 | TRBV9 | TGTGCCAGCAGCAAAGGACGGGTAAACACTGAAGCTTTCTTT | CASSKGRVNTEAFF
. | . | TRBJ1-4 | TRBV7-8 | TGTGCCAGCAGGCCCTTTGGCCGACAGGCCCAAACTAATGAAAAACTGTTTTTT | CASRPFGRQAQTNEKLFF
. | . | TRBJ2-1 | TRBV6-2/TRBV6-3 | TGTGCCAGCAGTTCAGGAGACTGGCATGAGCAGTTCTTC | CASSSGDWHEQFF
TRBD2 | . | TRBJ2-1 | TRBV9 | TGTGCCAGCAGCTTGGGACTAGCGGGGGGCGGGGATGAGCAGTTCTTC | CASSLGLAGGGDEQFF
TRBD1 | . | TRBJ2-1 | TRBV3-1/TRBV3-2 | TGTGCCAGCAGCCAGACGGGACAGGGGCCTCTCTACAATGAGCAGTTCTTC | CASSQTGQGPLYNEQFF
. | . | TRBJ2-5 | TRBV15 | TGTGCCACCAGTCCGATAACAGGCAAAAGCCAAGAGACCCAGTACTTC | CATSPITGKSQETQYF
. | . | TRBJ1-3 | TRBV6-5 | TGTGCCAGCAGTAGACTAGGGGTAGGAAACACCATATATTTT | CASSRLGVGNTIYF
. | . | TRBJ1-2 | TRBV18 | TGTGCCAGCTCAACCGGGCCGGGGGCCTATGGCTACACCTTC | CASSTGPGAYGYTF
. | . | TRBJ2-1 | TRBV7-9 | TGTGCCAGCAGCTTAAAGGGGGTGGTCTACAATGAGCAGTTCTTC | CASSLKGVVYNEQFF
. | . | TRBJ2-7 | TRBV2 | TGTGCCAGCAGTGGGTCTACAGCGGCGAGGGACGAGCAGTACTTC | CASSGSTAARDEQYF
TRBD2 | . | TRBJ2-5 | TRBV30 | TGTGCCTGGAGCCTGGGACTAGCGTTACAAGAGACCCAGTACTTC | CAWSLGLALQETQYF
. | . | TRBJ2-7 | TRBV28 | TGTGCCAGCAGTTTATGGGCGAGCTCCTACGAGCAGTACTTC | CASSLWASSYEQYF
TRBD1 | few | TRBJ1-2 | TRBV6-5 | TGTGCCAGCAGTTCCCTGACAGGGAGTGGCTACACCTTC | CASSSLTGSGYTF
. | . | TRBJ2-7 | TRBV13 | TGTGCCAGCAGCTTAGGAAGCCGTCCCCACGAGCAGTACTTC | CASSLGSRPHEQYF
. | . | TRBJ1-5 | TRBV30 | TGTGCCTGGACTCCTGGGGATAGCAATCAGCCCCAGCATTTT | CAWTPGDSNQPQHF
TRBD2 | . | TRBJ2-7 | TRBV7-2 | TGTGCCAGCAGCCAACTAGCGGGAGAGGGGCAGTACTTC | CASSQLAGEGQYF
. | . | TRBJ1-5 | TRBV10-3 | TGTGCCATCAGGAAGGGACCTGAGGACAATCAGCCCCAGCATTTT | CAIRKGPEDNQPQHF
TRBD1 | . | TRBJ1-5 | TRBV27 | TGTGCCAGCAGTCCCGAGCGACAGGGACCCCAGCATTTT | CASSPERQGPQHF
. | . | TRBJ1-1 | TRBV9 | TGTGCCAGCAGCGTAGCTGAGGGAGCTGAAGCTTTCTTT | CASSVAEGAEAFF
TRBD2 | . | TRBJ2-2 | TRBV6-5 | TGTGCCAGCAGTTACTTGGCTAGCGGGCTTACCGGGGAGCTGTTTTTT | CASSYLASGLTGELFF
. | many | TRBJ1-1 | TRBV6-5 | TGTGCCAGCAGGAGTCCGAACACTGAAGCTTTCTTT | CASRSPNTEAFF
. | once | TRBJ2-7 | TRBV5-8 | TGTGCCAGCAGCCCGATGAGGGGCTACGAGCAGTACTTC | CASSPMRGYEQYF
. | . | TRBJ2-3 | TRBV5-6 | TGTGCCAGCAGCTTGGAGTTGTTTGGAGACCGCACAGATACGCAGTATTTT | CASSLELFGDRTDTQYF
. | . | TRBJ2-5 | TRBV11-2 | TGTGCCAGCAGCCACTTAGGTGTTCCCCAGTACTTC | CASSHLGVPQYF
TRBD1 | once | TRBJ1-5 | TRBV6-5 | TGTGCCAGCAGTTACTCCCAAGGGGGCCTTCAGCCCCAGCATTTT | CASSYSQGGLQPQHF